This entry features one T cell receptor beta chain sequence. Per the germline V gene, CDR1 is SGHNT and CDR2 is YYREEE (reference sequence). Deletions cut 4 bases from V and 11 bases from J, with 22 bases between. The CDR3 totals 16 residues. Authors' methods: Nucleated cell counts were estimated from reference gene primer amplification. The repertoire was sequenced with immunoSEQ multiplex PCR; TCRdb's copy has only in-frame clones and lacks some. Clone size and V and J calls were adopted from that table, with D and trimming inferred from the DNA. The repertoire holds 300,000 or so clones, with 89% as singletons. These data belong to a study of blood T cell repertoires in COVID-19. About the study: The samples span acute and convalescent COVID-19 from the United States, Italy and Spain. The cDNA or gDNA used as material had been derived from T cells, B-cell-depleted T cells, or PBMCs.

The V gene is TRBV5-4, the J gene TRBJ2-6; TRBD2 is a possible D gene (7 bases). The specimen was peripheral blood. This TCR was sampled from a man between 18 and 29 years old who had recovered from COVID-19. This CDR3 is CASSGGAGALVDVLTF. The CDR3 DNA reads as TGTGCCAGCAGCGGGGGGGCAGGGGCCCTCGTGGACGTCCTGACTTTC.